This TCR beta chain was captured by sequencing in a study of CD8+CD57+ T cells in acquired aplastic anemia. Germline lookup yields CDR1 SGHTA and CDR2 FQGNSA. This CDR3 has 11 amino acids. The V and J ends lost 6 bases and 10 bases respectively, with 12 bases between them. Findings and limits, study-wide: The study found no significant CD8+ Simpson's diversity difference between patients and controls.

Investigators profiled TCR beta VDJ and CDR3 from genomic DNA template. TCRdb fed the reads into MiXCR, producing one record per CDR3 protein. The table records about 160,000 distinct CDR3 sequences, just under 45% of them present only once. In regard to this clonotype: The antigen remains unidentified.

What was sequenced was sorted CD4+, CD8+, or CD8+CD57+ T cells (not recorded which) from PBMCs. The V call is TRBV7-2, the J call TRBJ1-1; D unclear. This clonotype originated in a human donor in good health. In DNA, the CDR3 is TGTGCCAGCAGACGTGATGCTGGAGCTTTCTTT. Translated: CASRRDAGAFF.